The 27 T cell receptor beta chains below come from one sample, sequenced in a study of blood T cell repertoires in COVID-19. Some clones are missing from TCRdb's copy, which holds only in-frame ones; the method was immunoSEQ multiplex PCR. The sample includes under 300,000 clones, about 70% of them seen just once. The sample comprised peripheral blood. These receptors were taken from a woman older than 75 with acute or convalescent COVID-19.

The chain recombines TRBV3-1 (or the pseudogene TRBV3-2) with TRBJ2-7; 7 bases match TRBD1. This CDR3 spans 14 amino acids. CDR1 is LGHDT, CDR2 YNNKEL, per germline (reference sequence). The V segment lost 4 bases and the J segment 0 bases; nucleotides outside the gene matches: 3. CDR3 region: CASSLRDSSYEQYF. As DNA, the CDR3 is TGTGCCAGCAGCCTCCGGGACAGCTCCTACGAGCAGTACTTC.

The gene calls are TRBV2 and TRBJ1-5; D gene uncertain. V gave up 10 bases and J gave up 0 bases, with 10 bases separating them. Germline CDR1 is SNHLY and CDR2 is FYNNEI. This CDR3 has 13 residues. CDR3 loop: CATTGNSNQPQHF. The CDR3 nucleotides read TGTGCCACAACGGGTAATAGCAATCAGCCCCAGCATTTT.

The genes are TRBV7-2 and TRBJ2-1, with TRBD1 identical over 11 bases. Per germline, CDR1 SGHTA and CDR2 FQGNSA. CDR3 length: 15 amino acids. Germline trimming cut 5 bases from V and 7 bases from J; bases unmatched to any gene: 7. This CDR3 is CASSPDRGPKNEQFF. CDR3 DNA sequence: TGTGCCAGCAGCCCGGACAGGGGGCCTAAGAATGAGCAGTTCTTC.

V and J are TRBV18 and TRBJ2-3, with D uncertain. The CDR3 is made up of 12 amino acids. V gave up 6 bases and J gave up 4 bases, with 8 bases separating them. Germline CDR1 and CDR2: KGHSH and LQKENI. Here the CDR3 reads CASSVLPDTQYF. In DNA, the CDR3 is TGTGCCAGCTCGGTACTCCCAGATACGCAGTATTTT.

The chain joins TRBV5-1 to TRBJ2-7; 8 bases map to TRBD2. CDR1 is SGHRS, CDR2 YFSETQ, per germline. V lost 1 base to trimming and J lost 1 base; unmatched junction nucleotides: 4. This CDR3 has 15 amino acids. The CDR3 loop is CASSLSGSSSYEQYF. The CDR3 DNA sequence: TGCGCCAGCAGCTTGAGCGGGAGTAGTTCCTACGAGCAGTACTTC. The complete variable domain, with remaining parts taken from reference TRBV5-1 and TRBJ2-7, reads KAGVTQTPRYLIKTRGQQVTLSCSPISGHRSVSWYQQTPGQGLQFLFEYFSETQRNKGNFPGRFSGRQFSNSRSEMNVSTLELGDSALYLCASSLSGSSSYEQYFGPGTRLTVT.

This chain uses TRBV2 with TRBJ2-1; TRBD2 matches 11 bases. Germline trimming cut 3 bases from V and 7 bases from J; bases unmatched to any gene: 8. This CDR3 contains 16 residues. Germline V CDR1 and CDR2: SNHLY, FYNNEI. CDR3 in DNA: TGTGCCAGCAGTGAGGGGCCTAGCGGGAGGATTAATGAGCAGTTCTTC. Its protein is CASSEGPSGRINEQFF.

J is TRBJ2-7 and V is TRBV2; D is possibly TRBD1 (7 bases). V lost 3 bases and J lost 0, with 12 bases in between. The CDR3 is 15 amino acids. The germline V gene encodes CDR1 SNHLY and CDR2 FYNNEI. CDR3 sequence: CASSDWQGGSYEQYF. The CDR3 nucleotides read TGTGCCAGCAGTGACTGGCAGGGGGGCTCCTACGAGCAGTACTTC.

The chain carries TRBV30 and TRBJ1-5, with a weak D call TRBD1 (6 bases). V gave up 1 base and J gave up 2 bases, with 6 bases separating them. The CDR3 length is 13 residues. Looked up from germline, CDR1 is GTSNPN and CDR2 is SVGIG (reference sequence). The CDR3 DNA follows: TGTGCCTGGAGTGGACAGGGCAATCAGCCCCAGCATTTT. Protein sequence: CAWSGQGNQPQHF. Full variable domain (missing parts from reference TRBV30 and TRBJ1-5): SQTIHQWPATLVQPVGSPLSLECTVEGTSNPNLYWYRQAAGRGLQLLFYSVGIGQISSEVPQNLSASRPQDRQFILSSKKLLLSDSGFYLCAWSGQGNQPQHFGDGTRLSIL.

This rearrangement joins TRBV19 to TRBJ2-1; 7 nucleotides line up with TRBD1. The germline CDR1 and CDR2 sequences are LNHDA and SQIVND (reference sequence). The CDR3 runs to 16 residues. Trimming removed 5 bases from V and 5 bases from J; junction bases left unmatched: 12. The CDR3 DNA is TGTGCCAGTAGTCCGCGACAGGGTTTCGTCCACAATGAGCAGTTCTTC. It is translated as CASSPRQGFVHNEQFF. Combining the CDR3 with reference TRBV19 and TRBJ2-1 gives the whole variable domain DGGITQSPKYLFRKEGQNVTLSCEQNLNHDAMYWYRQDPGQGLRLIYYSQIVNDFQKGDIAEGYSVSREKKESFPLTVTSAQKNPTAFYLCASSPRQGFVHNEQFFGPGTRLTVL.

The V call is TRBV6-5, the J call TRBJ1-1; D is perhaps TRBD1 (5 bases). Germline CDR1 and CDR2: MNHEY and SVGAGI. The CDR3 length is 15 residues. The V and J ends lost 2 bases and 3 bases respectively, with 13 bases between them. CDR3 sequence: CASSYTGGWDTEAFF. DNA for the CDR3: TGTGCCAGCAGTTACACGGGGGGATGGGACACTGAAGCTTTCTTT.

As DNA, the CDR3 is TGTGCCAGCAGCCTCAGTGGGGGCAGCTCCTACGAGCAGTACTTC. Encoded protein: CASSLSGGSSYEQYF. This chain joins TRBV3-1 (or the pseudogene TRBV3-2) and TRBJ2-7; the D gene is possibly TRBD1 (6 bases). Germline values: CDR1 LGHDT, CDR2 YNNKEL (reference sequence). The CDR3 covers 15 residues. V was trimmed by 4 bases and J by 0 bases, leaving 13 bases between them.

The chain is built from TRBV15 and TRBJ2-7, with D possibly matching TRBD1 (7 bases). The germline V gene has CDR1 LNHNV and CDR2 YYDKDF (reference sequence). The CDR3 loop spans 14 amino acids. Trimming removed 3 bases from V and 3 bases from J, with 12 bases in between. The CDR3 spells CATSRDRRVYEQYF. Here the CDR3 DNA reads TGTGCCACCAGCAGGGACAGGAGGGTCTACGAGCAGTACTTC.

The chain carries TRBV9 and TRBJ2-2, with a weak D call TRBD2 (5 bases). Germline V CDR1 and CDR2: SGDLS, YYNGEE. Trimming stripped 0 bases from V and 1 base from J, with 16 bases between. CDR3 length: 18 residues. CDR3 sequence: CASSVEREGKRNTGELFF. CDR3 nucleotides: TGTGCCAGCAGCGTAGAGAGAGAGGGCAAAAGGAACACCGGGGAGCTGTTTTTT.

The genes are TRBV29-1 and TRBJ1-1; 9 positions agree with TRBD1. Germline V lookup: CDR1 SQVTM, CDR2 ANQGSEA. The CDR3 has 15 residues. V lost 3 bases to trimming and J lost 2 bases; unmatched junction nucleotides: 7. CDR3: CSVESTGGGNTEAFF. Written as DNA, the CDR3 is TGCAGCGTTGAGAGCACAGGGGGCGGAAACACTGAAGCTTTCTTT.

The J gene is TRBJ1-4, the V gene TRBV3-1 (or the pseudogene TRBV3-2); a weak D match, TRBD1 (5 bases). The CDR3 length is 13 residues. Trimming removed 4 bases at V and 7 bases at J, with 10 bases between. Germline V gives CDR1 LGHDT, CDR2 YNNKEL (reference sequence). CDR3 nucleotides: TGTGCCAGCAGCCGCCAGGGTGCTGAAAAACTGTTTTTT. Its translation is CASSRQGAEKLFF.

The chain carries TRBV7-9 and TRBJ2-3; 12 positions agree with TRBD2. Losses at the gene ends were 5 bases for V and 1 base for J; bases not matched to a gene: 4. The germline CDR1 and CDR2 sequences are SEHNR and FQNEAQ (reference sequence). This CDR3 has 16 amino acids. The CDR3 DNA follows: TGTGCCAGCAGCCCAAGACTAGCGGGAGGCACAGATACGCAGTATTTT. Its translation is CASSPRLAGGTDTQYF.

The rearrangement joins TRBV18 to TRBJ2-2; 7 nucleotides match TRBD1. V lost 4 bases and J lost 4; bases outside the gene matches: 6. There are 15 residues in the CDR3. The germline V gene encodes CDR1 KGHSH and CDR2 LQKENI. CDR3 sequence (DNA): TGTGCCAGCTCACTGGGACAGCGAAGCACCGGGGAGCTGTTTTTT. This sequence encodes CASSLGQRSTGELFF.

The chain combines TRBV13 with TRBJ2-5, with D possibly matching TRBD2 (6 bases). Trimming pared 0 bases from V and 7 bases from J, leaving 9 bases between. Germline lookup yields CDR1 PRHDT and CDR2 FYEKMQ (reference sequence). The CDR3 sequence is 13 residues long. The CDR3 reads CASSLGQEGTQYF. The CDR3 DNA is TGTGCCAGCAGCTTAGGGCAGGAGGGGACCCAGTACTTC. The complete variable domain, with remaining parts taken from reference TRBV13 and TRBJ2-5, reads AAGVIQSPRHLIKEKRETATLKCYPIPRHDTVYWYQQGPGQDPQFLISFYEKMQSDKGSIPDRFSAQQFSDYHSELNMSSLELGDSALYFCASSLGQEGTQYFGPGTRLLVL.

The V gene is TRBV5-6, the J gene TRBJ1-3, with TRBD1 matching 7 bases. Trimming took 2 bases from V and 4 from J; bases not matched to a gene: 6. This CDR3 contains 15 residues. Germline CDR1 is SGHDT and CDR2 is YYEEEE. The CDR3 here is CASSFEQGRGNTIYF. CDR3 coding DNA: TGTGCCAGCAGCTTCGAACAGGGGCGCGGAAACACCATATATTTT. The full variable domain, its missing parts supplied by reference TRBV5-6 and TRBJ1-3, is DAGVTQSPTHLIKTRGQQVTLRCSPKSGHDTVSWYQQALGQGPQFIFQYYEEEERQRGNFPDRFSGHQFPNYSSELNVNALLLGDSALYLCASSFEQGRGNTIYFGEGSWLTVV.

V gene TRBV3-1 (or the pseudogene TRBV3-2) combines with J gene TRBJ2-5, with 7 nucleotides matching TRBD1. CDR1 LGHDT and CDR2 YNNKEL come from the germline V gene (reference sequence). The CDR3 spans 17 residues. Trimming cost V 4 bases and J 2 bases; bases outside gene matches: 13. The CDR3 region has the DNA TGTGCCAGCAGCCGGCGGACAGGTCGGGGCCTGCAAGAGACCCAGTACTTC. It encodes CASSRRTGRGLQETQYF.

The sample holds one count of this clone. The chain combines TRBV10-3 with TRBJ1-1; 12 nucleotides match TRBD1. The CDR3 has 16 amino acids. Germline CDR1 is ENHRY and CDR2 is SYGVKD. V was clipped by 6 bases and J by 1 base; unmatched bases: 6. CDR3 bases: TGTGCCATCAGGCCCGGGACAGGGGGCTGGAACACTGAAGCTTTCTTT. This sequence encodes CAIRPGTGGWNTEAFF.

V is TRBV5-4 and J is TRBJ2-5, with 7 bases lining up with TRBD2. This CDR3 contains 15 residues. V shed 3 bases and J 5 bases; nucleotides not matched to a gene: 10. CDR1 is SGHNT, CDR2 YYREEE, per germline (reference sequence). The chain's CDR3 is CASSSPWGGSETQYF. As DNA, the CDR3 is TGTGCCAGCAGCTCCCCGTGGGGGGGTTCTGAGACCCAGTACTTC.

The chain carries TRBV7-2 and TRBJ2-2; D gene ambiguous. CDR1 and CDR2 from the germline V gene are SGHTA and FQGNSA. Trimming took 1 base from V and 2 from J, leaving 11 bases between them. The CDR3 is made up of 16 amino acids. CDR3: CASSLVVYINTGELFF. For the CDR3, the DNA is TGTGCCAGCAGCTTAGTTGTCTATATAAACACCGGGGAGCTGTTTTTT.

CDR3 in DNA: TGTGCCAGCAGCAGGGGACAGGGTGAAGGTCAGCCCCAGCATTTT. Amino acid sequence: CASSRGQGEGQPQHF. The chain combines TRBV5-8 with TRBJ1-5, with 9 nucleotides matching TRBD1. In germline, CDR1 is SGHTS, CDR2 YDEGEE. V was clipped by 4 bases and J by 6 bases; unmatched bases: 8. CDR3 size: 15 residues.

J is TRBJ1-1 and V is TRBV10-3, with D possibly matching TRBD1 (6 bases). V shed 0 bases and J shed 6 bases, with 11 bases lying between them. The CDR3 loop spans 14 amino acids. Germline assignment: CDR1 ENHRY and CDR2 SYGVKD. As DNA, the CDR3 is TGTGCCATCAGTGAGTCGAAGGCAGGGGCTGAAGCTTTCTTT. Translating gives CAISESKAGAEAFF.

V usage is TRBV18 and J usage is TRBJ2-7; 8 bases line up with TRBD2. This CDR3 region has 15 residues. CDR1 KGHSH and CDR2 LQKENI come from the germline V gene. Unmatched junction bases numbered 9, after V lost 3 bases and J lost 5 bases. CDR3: CASSPQGLDFHEQYF. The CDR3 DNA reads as TGTGCCAGCTCACCGCAGGGACTAGATTTCCACGAGCAGTACTTC.

The CDR3 loop is CASSPWTGPTYNEQFF. CDR3 DNA: TGCGCCAGCAGCCCCTGGACAGGACCAACCTACAATGAGCAGTTCTTC. V and J are TRBV4-1 and TRBJ2-1; 7 bases line up with TRBD1. This CDR3 spans 16 amino acids. With V trimmed by 4 bases and J by 2 bases, 8 bases remained unmatched. Germline values: CDR1 MGHRA, CDR2 YSYEKL.